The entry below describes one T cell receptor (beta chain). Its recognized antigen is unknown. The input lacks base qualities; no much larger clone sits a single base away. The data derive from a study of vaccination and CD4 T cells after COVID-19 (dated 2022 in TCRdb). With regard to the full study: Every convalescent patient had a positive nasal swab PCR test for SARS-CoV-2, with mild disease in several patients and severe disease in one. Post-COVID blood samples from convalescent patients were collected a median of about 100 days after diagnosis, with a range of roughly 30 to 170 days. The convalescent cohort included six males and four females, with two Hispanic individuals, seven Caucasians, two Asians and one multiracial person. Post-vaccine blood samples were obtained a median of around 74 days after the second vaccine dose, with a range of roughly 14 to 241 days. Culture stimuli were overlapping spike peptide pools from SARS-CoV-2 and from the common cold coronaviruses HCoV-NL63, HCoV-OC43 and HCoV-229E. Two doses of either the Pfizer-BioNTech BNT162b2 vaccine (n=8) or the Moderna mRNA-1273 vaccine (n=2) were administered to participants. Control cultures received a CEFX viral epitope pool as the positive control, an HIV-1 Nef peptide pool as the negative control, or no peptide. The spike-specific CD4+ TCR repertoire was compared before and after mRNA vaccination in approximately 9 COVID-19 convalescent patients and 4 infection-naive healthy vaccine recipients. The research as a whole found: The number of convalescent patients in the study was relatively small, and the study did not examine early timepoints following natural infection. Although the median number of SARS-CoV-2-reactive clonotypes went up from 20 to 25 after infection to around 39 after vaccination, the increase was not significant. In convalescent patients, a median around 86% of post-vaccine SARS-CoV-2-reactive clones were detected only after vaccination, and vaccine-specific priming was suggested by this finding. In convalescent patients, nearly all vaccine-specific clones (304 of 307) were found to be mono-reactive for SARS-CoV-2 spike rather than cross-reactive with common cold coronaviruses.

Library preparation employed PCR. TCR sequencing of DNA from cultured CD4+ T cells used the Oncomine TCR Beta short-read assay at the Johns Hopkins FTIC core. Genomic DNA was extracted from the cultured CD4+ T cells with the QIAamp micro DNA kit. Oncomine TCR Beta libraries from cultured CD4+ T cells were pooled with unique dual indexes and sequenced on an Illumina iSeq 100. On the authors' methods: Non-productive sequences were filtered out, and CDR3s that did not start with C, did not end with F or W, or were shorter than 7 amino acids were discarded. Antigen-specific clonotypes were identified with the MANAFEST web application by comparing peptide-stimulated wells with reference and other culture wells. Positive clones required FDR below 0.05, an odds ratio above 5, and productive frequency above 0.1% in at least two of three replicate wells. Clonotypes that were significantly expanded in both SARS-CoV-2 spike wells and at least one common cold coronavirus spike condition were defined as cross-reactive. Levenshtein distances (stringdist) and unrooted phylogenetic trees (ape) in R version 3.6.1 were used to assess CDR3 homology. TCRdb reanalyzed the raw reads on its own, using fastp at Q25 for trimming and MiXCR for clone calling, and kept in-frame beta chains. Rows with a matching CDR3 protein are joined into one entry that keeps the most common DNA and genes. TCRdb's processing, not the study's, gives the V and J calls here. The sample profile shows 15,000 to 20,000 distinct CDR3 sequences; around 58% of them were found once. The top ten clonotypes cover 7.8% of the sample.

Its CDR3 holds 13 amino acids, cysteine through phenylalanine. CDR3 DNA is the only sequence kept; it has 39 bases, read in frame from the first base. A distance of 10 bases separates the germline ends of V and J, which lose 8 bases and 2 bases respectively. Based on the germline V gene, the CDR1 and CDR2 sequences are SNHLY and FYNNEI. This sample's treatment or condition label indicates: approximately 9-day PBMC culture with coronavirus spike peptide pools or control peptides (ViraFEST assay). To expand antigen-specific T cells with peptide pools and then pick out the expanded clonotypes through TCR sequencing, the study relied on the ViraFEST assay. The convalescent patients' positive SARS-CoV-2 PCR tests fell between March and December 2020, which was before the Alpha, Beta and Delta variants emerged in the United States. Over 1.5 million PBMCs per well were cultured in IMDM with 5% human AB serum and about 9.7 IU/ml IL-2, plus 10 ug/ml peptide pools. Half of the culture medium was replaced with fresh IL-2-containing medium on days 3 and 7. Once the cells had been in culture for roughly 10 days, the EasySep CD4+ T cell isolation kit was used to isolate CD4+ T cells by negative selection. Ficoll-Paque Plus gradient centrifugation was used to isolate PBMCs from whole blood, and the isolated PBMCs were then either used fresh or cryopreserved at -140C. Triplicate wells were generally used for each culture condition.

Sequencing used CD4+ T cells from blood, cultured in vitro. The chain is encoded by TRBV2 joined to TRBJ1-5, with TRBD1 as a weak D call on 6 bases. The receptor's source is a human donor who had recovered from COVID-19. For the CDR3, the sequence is CASVRQGNQPQHF. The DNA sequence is TGTGCCAGCGTACGACAGGGCAATCAGCCCCAGCATTTT.